This record looks at one T cell receptor beta chain sequence and its context. What it binds is not known. Each patient was aged 18 to 65 and had newly diagnosed hyperthyroidism of under 2 months' duration. PBMCs stemmed from 10 ml fresh peripheral blood. It was RNA transcripts that yielded the amplified TCR beta CDR3 regions. The HTBI primer set drove a first-round RT-PCR of the TCR CDR3. TCRdb ran MiXCR on the multiplex PCR reads and lists one entry per CDR3 protein. Here the sample spans approximately 600,000 distinct CDR3 sequences, 16% being singletons. The data stem from a study of T cells in Graves' hyperthyroidism and ophthalmopathy. Study results and caveats: In the analysis, a 13 V-J model separated ophthalmopathy from stable hyperthyroidism. The model identified upcoming ophthalmopathy a median about 6.5 months ahead of onset.

This CDR3 is built from 14 residues. Germline values: CDR1 ENHRY, CDR2 SYGVKD. V was cut by 6 bases and J by 0 bases, with 9 bases left in between. The chain is built from TRBV10-3 and TRBJ1-5; no clear D gene. The TCR originated in a woman aged 30 to 39 with Graves' hyperthyroidism. Material: blood. CDR3 region: CAIRASNSNQPQHF. As DNA, the CDR3 is TGTGCCATCAGGGCCTCTAATAGCAATCAGCCCCAGCATTTT.